This T cell receptor beta chain was captured by sequencing in a study of vaccination effects on CD4 cells after COVID-19. The wider study: Each of a few convalescent patients underwent sampling at an early and a late point after vaccination. Study-wide findings and caveats: Convalescent patients numbered few in the study; early post-infection timepoints were missing entirely.

Germline trimming cut 2 bases from V and 13 bases from J; bases unmatched to any gene: 4. Germline V lookup: CDR1 KGHDR, CDR2 SFDVKD. This CDR3 comprises 12 residues. Some clones are missing from TCRdb's copy, which holds only in-frame ones; the method was immunoSEQ multiplex PCR. The sample consists of 15,000 to 20,000 clones, over 65% of them appearing once. Antigen-specific CD4+ T cells expanded by the ViraFEST assay with viral peptide pools were then sequenced. Upon completion of approximately ten days in culture, CD4+ T cells were isolated. According to PCR results, the person was infected with SARS-CoV-2 between March and December 2020. The vaccine given was either BNT162b2 or mRNA-1273, in two doses. Researchers swapped half the medium for IL-2 medium on both days 3 and 7. In regard to this clone: Its matching antigen is unknown.

The receptor's source is a human donor who had a prior SARS-CoV-2 infection. The V and J genes are TRBV24-1 and TRBJ1-5; 7 positions match TRBD1. The sample here was CD4+ T cells from PBMCs cultured with SARS-CoV-2 spike peptides, taken after COVID-19 vaccination. The CDR3 region has the DNA TGTGCCACCAGTGATTCACCGGGACAGCAGCATTTT. Its translation is CATSDSPGQQHF.